The 16 T cell receptor beta chains below come from one sample, sequenced in a study of shared clonotypes between healthy human individuals. Profiled with immunoSEQ multiplex PCR; TCRdb holds only in-frame clones, not every one. The sample contains 400,000 to 600,000 clones, about 96% of which appear only once. The specimen sequenced was naive CD4+ T cells sorted from blood. Subset noted: CD45RA+ positively selected. These receptor sequences come from a woman in her thirties in good health.

The V gene is TRBV7-2, the J gene TRBJ2-7, with D unresolved. From germline, CDR1 is SGHTA and CDR2 FQGNSA. Deletions cut 4 bases from V and 0 bases from J, with 7 bases between. The CDR3 extends over 13 amino acids. The CDR3 here is CASSSRSSYEQYF. DNA for the CDR3: TGTGCCAGCAGCTCGCGAAGCTCCTACGAGCAGTACTTC.

V is TRBV2 and J is TRBJ2-7, with D possibly being TRBD1 (6 bases). Germline V gene lookup returns CDR1 SNHLY and CDR2 FYNNEI. V lost 6 bases and J 4 bases, leaving 16 bases between the germline ends. This CDR3 is built from 14 residues. This CDR3 reads CASSTTGLEYEQYF. Here the CDR3 DNA reads TGTGCCAGCAGCACCACAGGGCTTGAGTACGAGCAGTACTTC.

The chain is built from TRBV25-1 and TRBJ2-5; 7 nucleotides line up with TRBD1. CDR1 is MGHDK and CDR2 is SYGVNS in the germline V gene. V shed 4 bases, J shed 2 bases, and the junction held 4 bases outside the gene matches. The CDR3 covers 14 residues. The CDR3 DNA follows: TGTGCCAGCAGTGGGAAGGACAGGCAAGAGACCCAGTACTTC. Translation: CASSGKDRQETQYF.

The CDR3 loop is CASSSLMEGAEKLFF. In nucleotides, the CDR3 is TGTGCCAGCTCTTCACTAATGGAGGGCGCGGAAAAACTGTTTTTT. The chain uses TRBV4-2 and TRBJ1-4, with D uncertain. This CDR3 region has 15 residues. Trimming took 8 bases from V and 8 from J, leaving 21 bases between them. Germline values: CDR1 LGHNA, CDR2 YNFKEQ.

This clone was observed once. The chain couples TRBV27 to TRBJ2-7; TRBD1 aligns across 7 bases. The CDR3 is made up of 15 amino acids. Trimming removed 1 base from V and 1 base from J; junction bases left unmatched: 4. Germline values: CDR1 MNHEY, CDR2 SMNVEV (reference sequence). CDR3 in DNA: TGTGCCAGCAGTTTATTCCCGGACAGGTCCTACGAGCAGTACTTC. Its protein product is CASSLFPDRSYEQYF.

The chain carries TRBV2 and TRBJ1-3, with a tentative D call TRBD1 (5 bases). V was clipped by 6 bases and J by 4 bases, with 13 bases between them. Germline lookup yields CDR1 SNHLY and CDR2 FYNNEI. The CDR3 spans 14 residues. The CDR3 here is CASRESGAGNTIYF. CDR3 sequence (DNA): TGTGCCAGCAGGGAATCCGGGGCGGGAAACACCATATATTTT.

The V gene is TRBV5-4, the J gene TRBJ2-5; D gene ambiguous. V lost 4 bases and J lost 5, with 12 bases in between. Germline CDR1 reads SGHNT; CDR2 reads YYREEE (reference sequence). There are 13 residues in the CDR3. The DNA of the CDR3 is TGTGCCAGCAGCCCGGGCCAATCGGAGACCCAGTACTTC. Translated, it gives CASSPGQSETQYF.

The chain is built from TRBV16 and TRBJ1-2; D is perhaps TRBD1 (6 bases). The V end was cut by 2 bases, the J end by 7 bases, with 8 bases between. This CDR3 comprises 12 residues. CDR1 and CDR2 (germline): KGHSY, FQNENV. Here the CDR3 reads CASSQRQAGYTF. The CDR3, as DNA: TGTGCCAGCAGCCAAAGACAGGCTGGCTACACCTTC. Full variable domain (rest looked up from reference TRBV16 and TRBJ1-2): GEEVAQTPKHLVRGEGQKAKLYCAPIKGHSYVFWYQQVLKNEFKFLISFQNENVFDETGMPKERFSAKCLPNSPCSLEIQATKLEDSAVYFCASSQRQAGYTFGSGTRLTVV.

For the CDR3, the DNA is TGTGCCAGTAGTGTATCGGATAGCACAGATACGCAGTATTTT. Encoded protein: CASSVSDSTDTQYF. The rearrangement links TRBV19 to TRBJ2-3; D gene ambiguous. The length of the CDR3 is 14 residues. CDR1 is LNHDA and CDR2 is SQIVND in the germline V gene (reference sequence). Trimming removed 5 bases at V and 0 bases at J, with 9 bases between.

V usage is TRBV28 and J usage is TRBJ1-1; D remains ambiguous. V dropped 3 bases and J dropped 6 bases, with 8 bases sitting between them. The CDR3 runs 12 residues. Germline V CDR1 and CDR2: MDHEN, SYDVKM. The CDR3 bases are TGTGCCAGCAGTTTCGGGGTGTCTGAAGCTTTCTTT. Amino acids: CASSFGVSEAFF.

This clone occurred once. The V and J genes are TRBV18 and TRBJ2-2, with D perhaps TRBD2 (6 bases). The CDR3 is 16 residues long. V was pared by 4 bases and J by 4 bases, with 16 bases between. CDR1 and CDR2 (germline): KGHSH, LQKENI. CDR3 DNA sequence: TGTGCCAGCTCACGGTCGGAGCTAGCGACCACCGGGGAGCTGTTTTTT. It is translated as CASSRSELATTGELFF.

V gene TRBV5-1 combines with J gene TRBJ2-7; TRBD2 is a possible D gene (5 bases). CDR3 length: 14 residues. Trimming left V 5 bases short and J 0 bases short, with 12 bases between. In germline, CDR1 is SGHRS, CDR2 YFSETQ. CDR3 bases: TGCGCCAGCAGATGGACTTACAGCTCCTACGAGCAGTACTTC. Translation: CASRWTYSSYEQYF.

This clone has just one count. The gene calls are TRBV6-1 and TRBJ1-2; possible D gene TRBD1, 6 bases. Per germline, CDR1 MNHNS and CDR2 SASEGT. Trimming pared 2 bases from V and 8 bases from J, leaving 12 bases between. CDR3 length: 13 amino acids. The CDR3 loop is CASSENRDGGYTF. CDR3 in DNA: TGTGCCAGCAGTGAAAACAGGGATGGCGGCTACACCTTC.

This chain uses TRBV5-8 with TRBJ2-1; a weak D match, TRBD2 (6 bases). Trimming left V 2 bases short and J 6 bases short, with 12 bases between. CDR3 length equals 14 residues. In germline, CDR1 is SGHTS, CDR2 YDEGEE. CDR3 DNA: TGTGCCAGCAGCTTATCGGGAGATCCCAATGAGCAGTTCTTC. It is translated as CASSLSGDPNEQFF.

The chain joins TRBV28 to TRBJ2-1; 10 nucleotides line up with TRBD2. The CDR3 runs to 15 residues. Trimming took 4 bases from V and 8 from J; bases not matched to a gene: 8. Germline V CDR1 and CDR2: MDHEN, SYDVKM. The CDR3, as DNA: TGTGCCAGCAGTTCCCCCACTAGCGGGAACTATGAGCAGTTCTTC. Its protein is CASSSPTSGNYEQFF.

Points on this clone: Other DNA sequences within the sample encode an identical CDR3. V usage is TRBV5-1 and J usage is TRBJ2-7; 7 nucleotides match TRBD1. Looked up from germline, CDR1 is SGHRS and CDR2 is YFSETQ. The CDR3 has 13 residues. V shed 0 bases and J 6 bases; nucleotides not matched to a gene: 3. This CDR3 reads CASSLEGAGEQYF. The DNA of the CDR3 is TGCGCCAGCAGCTTGGAGGGGGCTGGCGAGCAGTACTTC.